The 21 T cell receptor beta chains in this list originate from one sample, sequenced in a study of blood T cell repertoires in COVID-19. Sequenced by immunoSEQ multiplex PCR; TCRdb stores in-frame clones only, minus some. Of about 63,000 clones in the sample, 88% were seen once. The source material was peripheral blood. The source is a human donor in a cohort sampled during active COVID-19.

V gene TRBV2 combines with J gene TRBJ1-2; tentative D call: TRBD1 (5 bases). CDR1 is SNHLY and CDR2 is FYNNEI in the germline V gene. CDR3 length equals 14 residues. Deletions cut 8 bases from V and 0 bases from J, with 13 bases between. The chain's CDR3 is CASGQGRTNYGYTF. CDR3 nucleotide sequence: TGTGCCAGCGGGCAGGGTCGGACTAACTATGGCTACACCTTC.

This clone appeared a few times. The chain recombines TRBV18 with TRBJ2-3; 8 nucleotides align to TRBD1. With V trimmed by 4 bases and J by 6 bases, 3 bases remained unmatched. Germline loops: CDR1 KGHSH, CDR2 LQKENI. The length of the CDR3 is 13 residues. The CDR3: CASSLRQGDTQYF. The DNA for the CDR3 is TGTGCCAGCTCACTACGACAGGGGGATACGCAGTATTTT.

The V gene is TRBV27, the J gene TRBJ1-6; the D gene is possibly TRBD1 (5 bases). Germline CDR1 and CDR2: MNHEY and SMNVEV (reference sequence). The germline V and J ends were trimmed by 5 bases and 4 bases, with 18 bases remaining between them. The CDR3 has 17 residues. CDR3 in amino acids: CASSIQGSTPYNSPLHF. DNA for the CDR3: TGTGCCAGCAGTATCCAGGGTTCGACGCCTTATAATTCACCCCTCCACTTT.

The chain carries TRBV9 and TRBJ2-7; D possibly corresponds to TRBD1 (6 bases). The germline V gene encodes CDR1 SGDLS and CDR2 YYNGEE. This CDR3 contains 14 residues. The V end was cut by 4 bases, the J end by 3 bases, with 14 bases between. Here the CDR3 DNA reads TGTGCCAGCAGCCCCCGGGACAAGAACTACGAGCAGTACTTC. Its translation is CASSPRDKNYEQYF.

The J gene is TRBJ2-5, the V gene TRBV7-7, with 11 bases fitting TRBD1. This CDR3 region has 16 residues. V was pared by 1 base and J by 2 bases, with 3 bases of the junction left unmatched. Germline loops: CDR1 SSHAT, CDR2 FNYEAQ (reference sequence). The CDR3 nucleotides read TGTGCCAGCAGCTTAGGGGACAGGGGGTCTCAAGAGACCCAGTACTTC. Translation: CASSLGDRGSQETQYF.

The V call is TRBV28, the J call TRBJ2-4; 11 bases align to TRBD2. Germline V gene sequence: CDR1 MDHEN, CDR2 SYDVKM. With 5 bases clipped from V and 0 bases from J, the junction kept 12 bases outside the gene matches. There are 19 residues in the CDR3. DNA for the CDR3: TGTGCCAGCAGTCCTATACTAGCGGGAGAGGCTCTAGCCAAAAACATTCAGTACTTC. It translates to CASSPILAGEALAKNIQYF.

V gene TRBV28 combines with J gene TRBJ2-1; 15 positions agree with TRBD2. V lost 5 bases and J lost 0; bases outside the gene matches: 5. The V gene's germline CDR1 is MDHEN and CDR2 SYDVKM. The CDR3 is made up of 18 amino acids. The CDR3 loop is CASSPSGLAGGSYNEQFF. DNA of the CDR3: TGTGCCAGCAGTCCATCGGGACTAGCGGGAGGCTCCTACAATGAGCAGTTCTTC.

The chain is built from TRBV2 and TRBJ2-4; 7 bases match TRBD1. Germline CDR1 reads SNHLY; CDR2 reads FYNNEI. This CDR3 is 16 amino acids long. V was clipped by 6 bases and J by 2 bases; unmatched bases: 10. The CDR3 loop reads CASRRTTGQSKNIQYF. The CDR3 DNA follows: TGTGCCAGCAGGAGGACCACGGGACAGTCCAAAAACATTCAGTACTTC.

The chain combines TRBV14 with TRBJ2-7; a possible D gene is TRBD2 (8 bases). The CDR3 has 16 residues. V was pared by 4 bases and J by 3 bases, with 19 bases between. Germline V gene sequence: CDR1 SGHDN, CDR2 FVKESK. The CDR3: CASSRPGQLAGYEQYF. In DNA form, the CDR3 reads TGTGCCAGCAGCCGACCGGGACAGCTAGCGGGCTACGAGCAGTACTTC.

The chain couples TRBV4-1 to TRBJ1-2, with 9 bases identical to TRBD1. The CDR3 has 16 amino acids. The germline gives CDR1 MGHRA, CDR2 YSYEKL. Trimming removed 3 bases from V and 3 bases from J; junction bases left unmatched: 8. The CDR3 coding sequence is TGCGCCAGCAGCCACAACCGGGACAGGGCCCACTATGGCTACACCTTC. It yields the protein CASSHNRDRAHYGYTF.

The V and J genes are TRBV18 and TRBJ2-2; D is unclear. CDR3 length equals 15 residues. Trimming stripped 2 bases from V and 8 bases from J, with 15 bases between. Germline-derived CDR1 and CDR2 are KGHSH and LQKENI. CDR3 in DNA: TGTGCCAGCTCACCAATAGAGTCGCCGTTTGGGGAGCTGTTTTTT. Translating it yields CASSPIESPFGELFF. Based on the CDR3 plus reference TRBV18 and TRBJ2-2, the full variable domain is NAGVMQNPRHLVRRRGQEARLRCSPMKGHSHVYWYRQLPEEGLKFMVYLQKENIIDESGMPKERFSAEFPKEGPSILRIQQVVRGDSAAYFCASSPIESPFGELFFGEGSRLTVL.

V usage is TRBV5-4 and J usage is TRBJ2-3; 11 bases map to TRBD2. CDR1 SGHNT and CDR2 YYREEE come from the germline V gene (reference sequence). V dropped 4 bases and J dropped 8; count of bases not matched to a gene: 9. The CDR3 extends over 15 amino acids. The CDR3 sequence is CASSVSGGADGTQYF. The CDR3 bases are TGTGCCAGCAGCGTTAGCGGGGGGGCAGATGGTACGCAGTATTTT.

The chain combines TRBV6-6 with TRBJ1-6, with D perhaps TRBD1 (5 bases). The CDR3 is 12 amino acids. Trimming pared 7 bases from V and 10 bases from J, leaving 11 bases between. Per germline, CDR1 MNHNY and CDR2 SVGAGI (reference sequence). The CDR3 DNA is TGTGCCAGCATGGCGGGGGACTCACCCCTCCACTTT. It is translated as CASMAGDSPLHF.

The chain joins TRBV6-5 to TRBJ2-3, with TRBD1 matching 7 bases. This CDR3 region has 15 residues. Looked up from germline, CDR1 is MNHEY and CDR2 is SVGAGI. The V gene end was trimmed by 2 bases and the J gene end by 7 bases; junction bases not matched to a gene: 9. The CDR3, as DNA: TGTGCCAGCAGTTACGTCTCCAGGGGGATGAATACGCAGTATTTT. The encoded protein is CASSYVSRGMNTQYF.

This sequence joins TRBV7-9 and TRBJ2-7, with TRBD1 matching 8 bases. CDR1 is SEHNR, CDR2 FQNEAQ, per germline (reference sequence). The length of the CDR3 is 14 residues. V trimming: 5 bases; J trimming: 5 bases; junction bases outside the gene matches: 8. The DNA for the CDR3 is TGTGCCAGCAGCCCGGGGGACAGGACCCACGAGCAGTACTTC. It translates to CASSPGDRTHEQYF.

V and J are TRBV5-6 and TRBJ2-5; D is unresolved. Germline loops: CDR1 SGHDT, CDR2 YYEEEE. CDR3 length equals 13 residues. Trimming left V 3 bases short and J 5 bases short, with 11 bases between. The CDR3 nucleotides are TGTGCCAGCAGCTACCCCCACTTGGAGACCCAGTACTTC. Residues: CASSYPHLETQYF. Full variable domain (outside the CDR3, taken from reference TRBV5-6 and TRBJ2-5): DAGVTQSPTHLIKTRGQQVTLRCSPKSGHDTVSWYQQALGQGPQFIFQYYEEEERQRGNFPDRFSGHQFPNYSSELNVNALLLGDSALYLCASSYPHLETQYFGPGTRLLVL.

This clone was picked up one time. The chain recombines TRBV4-1 with TRBJ2-1, with D possibly matching TRBD1 (6 bases). Germline V gene data show CDR1 as MGHRA and CDR2 as YSYEKL. The CDR3 loop spans 14 amino acids. Trimming left V 4 bases short and J 4 bases short, with 11 bases between. The CDR3 nucleotides are TGCGCCAGCAGCCCGAGGACAGCGTACAATGAGCAGTTCTTC. Amino acids: CASSPRTAYNEQFF.

CDR3 region: CASSSGTGLAFF. As DNA, the CDR3 is TGTGCCAGCAGCTCGGGGACAGGTTTAGCTTTCTTT. The genes are TRBV5-8 and TRBJ1-1, with 8 bases lining up with TRBD1. The CDR3 consists of 12 residues. The V gene end was trimmed by 3 bases and the J gene end by 10 bases; junction bases not matched to a gene: 5. Germline V gives CDR1 SGHTS, CDR2 YDEGEE.

CDR3 bases: TGTGCCAGCAGCCAAGGCACCGGACTAGCGGGGTTCGGGGAGACCCAGTACTTC. Translating gives CASSQGTGLAGFGETQYF. The V call is TRBV7-2, the J call TRBJ2-5, with 12 bases matching TRBD2. Germline V lookup: CDR1 SGHTA, CDR2 FQGNSA. The CDR3 has 18 amino acids. The J segment lost 5 bases and the V segment lost 5 bases, leaving 15 bases of the junction unmatched.

The V and J genes are TRBV9 and TRBJ2-2, with D uncertain. Trimming pared 4 bases from V and 5 bases from J, leaving 9 bases between. This CDR3 contains 13 residues. Germline V gene lookup returns CDR1 SGDLS and CDR2 YYNGEE. The CDR3 loop reads CASSPRRTGELFF. The CDR3 DNA follows: TGTGCCAGCAGCCCGAGGAGAACCGGGGAGCTGTTTTTT.

The V and J genes are TRBV9 and TRBJ2-3; TRBD1 agrees at 8 bases. Per germline, CDR1 SGDLS and CDR2 YYNGEE. CDR3 length equals 14 residues. V lost 4 bases to trimming and J lost 5 bases; unmatched junction nucleotides: 6. The CDR3 DNA follows: TGTGCCAGCAGCCGCACAGGGGGAGGAGATACGCAGTATTTT. Protein: CASSRTGGGDTQYF.